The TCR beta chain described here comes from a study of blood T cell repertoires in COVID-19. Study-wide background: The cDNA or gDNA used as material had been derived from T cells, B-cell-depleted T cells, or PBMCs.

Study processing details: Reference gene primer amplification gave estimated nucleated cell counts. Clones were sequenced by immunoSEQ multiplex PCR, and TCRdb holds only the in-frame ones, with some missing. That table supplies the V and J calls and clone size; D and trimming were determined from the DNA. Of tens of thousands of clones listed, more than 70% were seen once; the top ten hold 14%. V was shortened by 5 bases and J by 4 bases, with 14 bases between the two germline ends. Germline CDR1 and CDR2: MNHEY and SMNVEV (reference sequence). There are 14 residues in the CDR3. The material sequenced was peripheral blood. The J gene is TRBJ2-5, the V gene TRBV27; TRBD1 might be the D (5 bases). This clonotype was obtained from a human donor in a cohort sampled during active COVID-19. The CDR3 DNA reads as TGTGCCAGCAGTCCCAGGGTCCGAGGAGAGACCCAGTACTTC. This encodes CASSPRVRGETQYF.